Presented here are 19 T cell receptor beta chains from one specimen sequenced in a study of shared clonotypes between healthy human individuals. Assay: immunoSEQ multiplex PCR; the TCRdb copy retains only in-frame clones and omits some. The data contain about 980,000 clones, less than 85% of them singletons. The sample comprised memory CD4+ T cells sorted from blood. Subset given: CD45RA-negative fraction. The receptors were sampled from a man younger than 35 in good health.

As to this clone: The identical CDR3 is also encoded by other nucleotide sequences in the sample. J is TRBJ2-3 and V is TRBV5-4; no clear D. Trimming removed 2 bases at V and 1 base at J, with 8 bases between. CDR1 is SGHNT, CDR2 YYREEE, per germline (reference sequence). The CDR3 is 14 amino acids. The CDR3 bases are TGTGCCAGCAGCTTAGGTGTGGGCACAGATACGCAGTATTTT. It is translated as CASSLGVGTDTQYF. The full variable domain, with the rest looked up from reference TRBV5-4 and TRBJ2-3, is ETGVTQSPTHLIKTRGQQVTLRCSSQSGHNTVSWYQQALGQGPQFIFQYYREEENGRGNFPPRFSGLQFPNYSSELNVNALELDDSALYLCASSLGVGTDTQYFGPGTRLTVL.

This chain uses TRBV2 with TRBJ2-1, with no clear D. V dropped 7 bases and J dropped 0 bases, with 7 bases sitting between them. The CDR3 runs to 13 residues. CDR1 and CDR2 from the germline V gene are SNHLY and FYNNEI. CDR3 sequence reads: CASKSDSYNEQFF. DNA of the CDR3: TGTGCCAGCAAAAGCGACTCCTACAATGAGCAGTTCTTC. Variable domain in full (rest from reference TRBV2 and TRBJ2-1): EPEVTQTPSHQVTQMGQEVILRCVPISNHLYFYWYRQILGQKVEFLVSFYNNEISEKSEIFDDQFSVERPDGSNFTLKIRSTKLEDSAMYFCASKSDSYNEQFFGPGTRLTVL.

The chain has TRBV1 and TRBJ1-5. TRBV1 is deemed a pseudogene. The CDR3 has 19 residues. CDR3 sequence reads: CTSRQARDGRYNSNQPQHF. The CDR3 DNA reads TGCACCAGCAGGCAAGCGCGGGACGGACGATACAATAGCAATCAGCCCCAGCATTTT.

This clone was seen a handful of times. The chain is built from TRBV5-4 and TRBJ2-5; no firm D call. This CDR3 comprises 14 residues. Trimming left V 4 bases short and J 3 bases short, with 13 bases between. CDR1 is SGHNT and CDR2 is YYREEE in the germline V gene (reference sequence). The CDR3 sequence: CASSTGTIEETQYF. The CDR3 region has the DNA TGTGCCAGCAGCACTGGAACAATCGAAGAGACCCAGTACTTC.

This clone appeared a single time. V gene TRBV5-1 combines with J gene TRBJ2-7; 7 bases match TRBD2. Germline CDR1 reads SGHRS; CDR2 reads YFSETQ. The CDR3 consists of 15 residues. Germline trimming cut 0 bases from V and 5 bases from J; bases unmatched to any gene: 8. The CDR3 nucleotides are TGCGCCAGCAGCTTGGGTTCCAGGGAGGGAAACGAGCAGTACTTC. It translates to CASSLGSREGNEQYF.

The V gene is TRBV19, the J gene TRBJ1-4; possibly TRBD1 for D (5 bases). V lost 5 bases to trimming and J lost 11 bases, with 24 bases between them. Germline CDR1 is LNHDA and CDR2 is SQIVND (reference sequence). The CDR3 covers 16 residues. The DNA for the CDR3 is TGTGCCAGTAGTTGGGGACGGCCGCCATCGGGGGAGAAACTGTTTTTT. It is translated as CASSWGRPPSGEKLFF. Supplemented by reference TRBV19 and TRBJ1-4, the full variable domain reads DGGITQSPKYLFRKEGQNVTLSCEQNLNHDAMYWYRQDPGQGLRLIYYSQIVNDFQKGDIAEGYSVSREKKESFPLTVTSAQKNPTAFYLCASSWGRPPSGEKLFFGSGTQLSVL.

This chain uses TRBV7-9 with TRBJ2-5; 7 bases are shared with TRBD1. CDR3 length equals 17 residues. V lost 1 base to trimming and J lost 1 base; unmatched junction nucleotides: 9. Looked up from germline, CDR1 is SEHNR and CDR2 is FQNEAQ (reference sequence). The CDR3 sequence: CASSLGYTGVGQETQYF. The DNA of the CDR3 is TGTGCCAGCAGCTTAGGATATACAGGGGTCGGCCAAGAGACCCAGTACTTC.

The V and J genes are TRBV7-2 and TRBJ2-2; D gene unclear. Germline V CDR1 and CDR2: SGHTA, FQGNSA. The V end lost 5 bases, the J end lost 3 bases, and 10 bases lay between the germline ends. This CDR3 is built from 14 residues. The CDR3 protein is CASSLTRDTGELFF. The CDR3 DNA sequence: TGTGCCAGCAGCCTGACAAGAGACACCGGGGAGCTGTTTTTT. The whole variable domain, remainder taken from reference TRBV7-2 and TRBJ2-2, is GAGVSQSPSNKVTEKGKDVELRCDPISGHTALYWYRQSLGQGLEFLIYFQGNSAPDKSGLPSDRFSAERTGGSVSTLTIQRTQQEDSAVYLCASSLTRDTGELFFGEGSRLTVL.

The chain recombines TRBV2 with TRBJ1-2; 7 bases are a match to TRBD1. V lost 4 bases and J lost 7; bases outside the gene matches: 9. The germline gives CDR1 SNHLY, CDR2 FYNNEI. The CDR3 consists of 14 residues. In DNA form, the CDR3 reads TGTGCCAGCAGTGTTTCGACAGGGCAGGTTGGCTACACCTTC. Protein product: CASSVSTGQVGYTF.

J is TRBJ1-5 and V is TRBV6-4; possibly TRBD1 for D (6 bases). Germline CDR1 and CDR2: MRHNA and SNTAGT. Trimming removed 3 bases at V and 7 bases at J, with 13 bases between. This CDR3 is 14 amino acids long. The CDR3 spells CASSEVAGVQPQHF. CDR3 bases: TGTGCCAGCAGTGAGGTGGCAGGGGTCCAGCCCCAGCATTTT.

V usage is TRBV29-1 and J usage is TRBJ2-4, with a weak D call TRBD2 (7 bases). Trimming took off 2 bases at V and 1 base at J, with 15 bases between the two ends. This CDR3 is 16 amino acids long. Per germline, CDR1 SQVTM and CDR2 ANQGSEA. CDR3 sequence reads: CSVELGGGEAKNIQYF. DNA for the CDR3: TGCAGCGTTGAACTTGGAGGGGGGGAGGCCAAAAACATTCAGTACTTC.

This clone was observed a few times. The chain combines TRBV14 with TRBJ2-7; D could derive from TRBD1 or TRBD2 (5 bases each). In germline, CDR1 is SGHDN, CDR2 FVKESK. The CDR3 covers 13 residues. The germline V and J ends were trimmed by 0 bases and 6 bases, with 9 bases remaining between them. In DNA, the CDR3 is TGTGCCAGCAGCCAAGATCGAGGGGCCGAGCAGTACTTC. This sequence encodes CASSQDRGAEQYF.

The chain is built from TRBV28 and TRBJ1-2; unclear D gene. Germline V gene lookup returns CDR1 MDHEN and CDR2 SYDVKM. V lost 2 bases and J 7 bases, leaving 11 bases between the germline ends. The CDR3 covers 13 residues. The chain's CDR3 is CASSLGQWIGYTF. The CDR3 nucleotides read TGTGCCAGCAGTTTAGGGCAGTGGATTGGCTACACCTTC.

The V gene is TRBV2, the J gene TRBJ1-5; unclear D gene. The CDR3 is 14 amino acids. The germline V gene encodes CDR1 SNHLY and CDR2 FYNNEI. V lost 8 bases and J 3 bases, leaving 14 bases between the germline ends. CDR3 bases: TGTGCCAGCGGCGCAGGAAAGGACAATCAGCCCCAGCATTTT. Translating it yields CASGAGKDNQPQHF.

This clone was counted many times. The chain links TRBV5-4 to TRBJ2-5, with D possibly matching TRBD2 (6 bases). With 0 bases removed from V and 2 bases from J, the gap between germline ends came to 17 bases. The CDR3 contains 17 residues. Per germline, CDR1 SGHNT and CDR2 YYREEE (reference sequence). The CDR3 nucleotides read TGTGCCAGCAGCTTGGTGCCAAGTAGGGCGGGACAAGAGACCCAGTACTTC. This encodes CASSLVPSRAGQETQYF.

This clone appeared a few times. V is TRBV19 and J is TRBJ2-2; D is possibly TRBD2 (5 bases). The germline V gene encodes CDR1 LNHDA and CDR2 SQIVND (reference sequence). This CDR3 has 10 amino acids. CDR3: CCSGVWELFF. The CDR3 nucleotides are TGTTGTTCCGGGGTTTGGGAGCTGTTTTTT.

The rearrangement links TRBV28 to TRBJ1-1; 7 bases are a match to TRBD1. CDR3 length: 16 residues. From germline, CDR1 is MDHEN and CDR2 SYDVKM. V shed 0 bases, J shed 7 bases, and the junction held 11 bases outside the gene matches. The CDR3 sequence is CASSLWQGGRLSEAFF. CDR3 nucleotides: TGTGCCAGCAGTTTATGGCAGGGGGGTAGGTTAAGTGAAGCTTTCTTT.

Concerning this clone: Other DNA sequences in this specimen translate into the identical CDR3. The chain combines TRBV7-3 with TRBJ1-2; 12 bases agree with TRBD1. J lost 5 bases, V lost 6 bases, and 4 bases had no gene match. Germline V gene data show CDR1 as SGHTA and CDR2 as FQGTGA. There are 14 residues in the CDR3. CDR3 in DNA: TGTGCCAGCAGTCCGGGACAGGGGGCGTATGGCTACACCTTC. Translated: CASSPGQGAYGYTF.

This chain joins TRBV5-4 and TRBJ2-5; D is perhaps TRBD1 (6 bases). This CDR3 has 13 residues. Germline assignment: CDR1 SGHNT and CDR2 YYREEE (reference sequence). V was pared by 4 bases and J by 4 bases, with 11 bases between. The CDR3 loop reads CASSQDSGETQYF. For the CDR3, the DNA is TGTGCCAGCAGCCAGGACAGTGGAGAGACCCAGTACTTC. The full variable domain, with the rest looked up from reference TRBV5-4 and TRBJ2-5, is ETGVTQSPTHLIKTRGQQVTLRCSSQSGHNTVSWYQQALGQGPQFIFQYYREEENGRGNFPPRFSGLQFPNYSSELNVNALELDDSALYLCASSQDSGETQYFGPGTRLLVL.